In its sample, the clone carrying this T cell receptor beta chain is large. One entry per CDR3 protein, called by TCRdb with MiXCR from the PCR reads. The sample records 5,000 to 6,000 distinct CDR3 sequences, 40% to 60% being singletons. The CDR3 is made up of 15 amino acids. In germline, CDR1 is MNHEY, CDR2 SMNVEV (reference sequence). V lost 5 bases and J lost 9; bases outside the gene matches: 10. This record comes from a study of CD4 and CD8 cells across lung adenocarcinoma regions. What was sequenced was CD4+ T cells from the margin of a lung tumor. The source is a male donor with lung adenocarcinoma. The CD4 and CD8 labels of this study may be unreliable. The chain combines TRBV27 with TRBJ2-1; the match to TRBD1 covers 10 bases. The CDR3 DNA reads as TGTGCCAGCAGTCCCCGACAGGGGGCCATGATTGAGCAGTTCTTC. This sequence encodes CASSPRQGAMIEQFF.